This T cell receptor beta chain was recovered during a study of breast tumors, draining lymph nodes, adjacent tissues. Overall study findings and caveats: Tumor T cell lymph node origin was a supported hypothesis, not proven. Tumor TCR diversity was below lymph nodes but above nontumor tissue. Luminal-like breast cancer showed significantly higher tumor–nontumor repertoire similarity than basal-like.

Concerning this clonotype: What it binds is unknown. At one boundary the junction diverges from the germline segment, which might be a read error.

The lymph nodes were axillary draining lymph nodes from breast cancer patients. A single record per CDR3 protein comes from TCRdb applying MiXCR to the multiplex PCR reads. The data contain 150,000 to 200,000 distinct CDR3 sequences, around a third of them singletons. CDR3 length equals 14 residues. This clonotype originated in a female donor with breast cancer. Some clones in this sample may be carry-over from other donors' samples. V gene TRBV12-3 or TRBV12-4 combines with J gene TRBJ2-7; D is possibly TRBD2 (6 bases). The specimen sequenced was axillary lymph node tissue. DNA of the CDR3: TGTGCCAGCAGTTTTACAGGCGGGAACTACGTGCAGTACTTC. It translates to CASSFTGGNYVQYF.